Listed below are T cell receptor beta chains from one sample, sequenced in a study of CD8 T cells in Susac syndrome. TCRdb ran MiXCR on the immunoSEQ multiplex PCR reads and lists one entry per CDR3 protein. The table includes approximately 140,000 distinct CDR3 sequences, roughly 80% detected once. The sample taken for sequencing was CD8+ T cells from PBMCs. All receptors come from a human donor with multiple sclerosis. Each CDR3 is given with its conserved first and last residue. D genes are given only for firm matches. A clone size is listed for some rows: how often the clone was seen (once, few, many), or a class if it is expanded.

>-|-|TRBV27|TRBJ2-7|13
TGTGCCAGCAGTTTTTCAGGAATCTACGAGCAGTACTTC
CASSFSGIYEQYF
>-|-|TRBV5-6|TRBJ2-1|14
TGTGCCAGCAGCAACGTCGTCCCTGGCGATGAGCAGTTCTTC
CASSNVVPGDEQFF
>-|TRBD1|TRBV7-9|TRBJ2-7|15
TGTGCCAGCAGCTACTGGACAGGAGGCTCCTACGAGCAGTACTTC
CASSYWTGGSYEQYF
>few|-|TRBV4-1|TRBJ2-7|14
TGCGCCAGCAGCCAAGAGGGCAGGGACTACGAGCAGTACTTC
CASSQEGRDYEQYF
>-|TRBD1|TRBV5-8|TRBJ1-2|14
TGTGCCAGCAGCCACAGGGGAATCGTCTATGGCTACACCTTC
CASSHRGIVYGYTF
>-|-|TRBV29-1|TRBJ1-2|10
TGCAGCGTTGAGGACTATGGCTACACCTTC
CSVEDYGYTF
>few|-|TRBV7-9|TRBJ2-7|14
TGTGCCAGCAGCTTATTAACGGGTGACGGCGAGCAGTACTTC
CASSLLTGDGEQYF
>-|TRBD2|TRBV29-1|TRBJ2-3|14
TGCAGCGTGGCCGGGACTAGCAACACAGATACGCAGTATTTT
CSVAGTSNTDTQYF
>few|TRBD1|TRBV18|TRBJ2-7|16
TGTGCCAGCTCACCCCGAAGAGACAGGGACATCAACGAGCAGTACTTC
CASSPRRDRDINEQYF
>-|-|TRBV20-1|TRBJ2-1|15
TGCAGTGCTAGAGAAGGGGGAGGGCCATACAATGAGCAGTTCTTC
CSAREGGGPYNEQFF
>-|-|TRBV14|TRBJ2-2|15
TGTGCCAGCAGCCTAGGGACGGGCCTAACCGGGGAGCTGTTTTTT
CASSLGTGLTGELFF
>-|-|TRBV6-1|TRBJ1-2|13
TGTGCCAGCCGGCAGCCGGGGGACTATGGCTACACCTTC
CASRQPGDYGYTF
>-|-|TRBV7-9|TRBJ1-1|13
TGTGCCAGCAGCTATCCCCCGGGCCACGAAGCTTTCTTT
CASSYPPGHEAFF
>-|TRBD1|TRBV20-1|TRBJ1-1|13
TGCAGTGCTAGAGACGGGACAGGGGTTTCAGCTTTCTTT
CSARDGTGVSAFF
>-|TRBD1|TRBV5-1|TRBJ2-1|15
TGCGCCAGCAGCTGGGACGGGACAGGACACAATGAGCAGTTCTTC
CASSWDGTGHNEQFF
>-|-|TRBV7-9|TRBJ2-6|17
TGTGCCAGCAGCCCCTGGACGGCGGACTCTGGGGCCAACGTCCTGACTTTC
CASSPWTADSGANVLTF
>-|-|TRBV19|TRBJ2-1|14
TGTGCCAGTAGTACGTCCTTGGGGCCCGATGAGCAGTTCTTC
CASSTSLGPDEQFF
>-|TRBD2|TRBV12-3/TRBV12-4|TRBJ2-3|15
TGTGCCAGCAGTAATCTAGCGGGGGGCCCAGATACGCAGTATTTT
CASSNLAGGPDTQYF
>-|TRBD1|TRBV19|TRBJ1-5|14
TGTGCCAGTAGTATAATGACAGGGGAACAGCCCCAGCATTTT
CASSIMTGEQPQHF
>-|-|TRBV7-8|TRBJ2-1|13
TGTGCCAGCAGCTTCCAGACTAACAATGAGCAGTTCTTC
CASSFQTNNEQFF
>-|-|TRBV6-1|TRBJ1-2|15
TGTGCCAGCAGTGTAAGGCAGAAAGATGTTTATGGCTACACCTTC
CASSVRQKDVYGYTF
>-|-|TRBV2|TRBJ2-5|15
TGTGCCAGCAGTGCTTGGCGAGGGGTTCAAGAGACCCAGTACTTC
CASSAWRGVQETQYF
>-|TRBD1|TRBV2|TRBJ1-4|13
TGTGCCGTAGGACAGGGGGCGCGGGAAAAACTGTTTTTT
CAVGQGAREKLFF
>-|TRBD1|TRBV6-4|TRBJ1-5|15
TGTGCCAGCAGCCCCGGGACAGAGGGCAATCAGCCCCAGCATTTT
CASSPGTEGNQPQHF
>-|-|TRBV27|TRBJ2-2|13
TGTGCCAGCGGACTACTAGTTTCCGGGGAGCTGTTTTTT
CASGLLVSGELFF
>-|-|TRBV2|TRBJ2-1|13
TGTGCCAGCAGTAAGGACCAATACAATGAGCAGTTCTTC
CASSKDQYNEQFF
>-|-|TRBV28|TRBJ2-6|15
TGTGCCACGGACAGCCCGGCGGAAGGGGCCAACGTCCTGACTTTC
CATDSPAEGANVLTF
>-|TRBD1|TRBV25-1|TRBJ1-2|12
TGTGCCAGCTACCGGGACAGAAATGGCTACACCTTC
CASYRDRNGYTF
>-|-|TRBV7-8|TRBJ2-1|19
TGTGCCAGCAGCTTAGAAGTGTTCCTGGCAAACGATCTCTACAATGAGCAGTTCTTC
CASSLEVFLANDLYNEQFF
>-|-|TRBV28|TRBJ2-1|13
TGTGCCAGCACCGGGACAATTCGTAATGAGCAGTTCTTC
CASTGTIRNEQFF
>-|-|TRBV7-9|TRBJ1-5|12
TGTGCCAGCAGCTTAGGGAGCCAGCCCCAGCATTTT
CASSLGSQPQHF
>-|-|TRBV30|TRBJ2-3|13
TGTGCCTGGAATCAGATAAGCACAGATACGCAGTATTTT
CAWNQISTDTQYF
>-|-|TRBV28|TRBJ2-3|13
TGTGCCAGCAAGTGGGAAGGCACAGATACGCAGTATTTT
CASKWEGTDTQYF
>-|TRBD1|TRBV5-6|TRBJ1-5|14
TGTGCCAGCAGCCGGGACAGGGCCTATGAGCCCCAGCATTTT
CASSRDRAYEPQHF
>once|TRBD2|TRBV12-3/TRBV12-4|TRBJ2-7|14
TGTGCCAGCAGTTTTAGACTAGCGGGGTACGAGCAGTACTTC
CASSFRLAGYEQYF
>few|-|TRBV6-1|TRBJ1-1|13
TGTGCCAGCACCATGGGGGCCGGCGTAAAAGCTTTCTTT
CASTMGAGVKAFF
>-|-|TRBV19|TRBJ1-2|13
TGTGCCAGTACTCGACGGGTCTTCTATGGCTACACCTTC
CASTRRVFYGYTF
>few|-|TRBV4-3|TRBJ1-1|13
TGCGCCAGCAGCCGAACAGCGGACACTGAAGCTTTCTTT
CASSRTADTEAFF
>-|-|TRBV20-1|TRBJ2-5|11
TGCAGTGCTAGGCGTAGAGAGACCCAGTACTTC
CSARRRETQYF
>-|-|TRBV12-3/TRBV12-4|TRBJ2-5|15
TGTGCCAGCACCCAAAGAGACTTGGGCGGCGAGACCCAGTACTTC
CASTQRDLGGETQYF
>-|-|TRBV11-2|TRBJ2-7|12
TGTGCCAGCAGCTTAAAACAGTACGAGCAGTACTTC
CASSLKQYEQYF
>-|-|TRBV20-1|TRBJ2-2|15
TGCAGTGCTAGAGATCCATTGAGGGTCCCCGGGGAGCTGTTTTTT
CSARDPLRVPGELFF
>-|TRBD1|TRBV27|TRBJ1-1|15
TGTGCCAGCAGTTGGAACAGGGGCCCAAACACTGAAGCTTTCTTT
CASSWNRGPNTEAFF
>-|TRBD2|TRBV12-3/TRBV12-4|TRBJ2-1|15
TGTGCCAGCAGTTTGACTAGCGGGCCCCACAATGAGCAGTTCTTC
CASSLTSGPHNEQFF
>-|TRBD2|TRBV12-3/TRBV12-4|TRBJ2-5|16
TGTGCCAGCAGTTTAGATCAAATGGGACTAGGAGAGACCCAGTACTTC
CASSLDQMGLGETQYF
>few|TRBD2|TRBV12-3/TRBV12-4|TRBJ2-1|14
TGTGCCAGCAGTTTCCCGGGAGGGCCAAATGAGCAGTTCTTC
CASSFPGGPNEQFF
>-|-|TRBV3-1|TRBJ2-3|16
TGTGCCAGCAGCCAAGATTGGGAACCCGGTACGGATACGCAGTATTTT
CASSQDWEPGTDTQYF
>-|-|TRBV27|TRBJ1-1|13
TGTGCCAGCAGTTTCAAGCCGAACACTGAAGCTTTCTTT
CASSFKPNTEAFF
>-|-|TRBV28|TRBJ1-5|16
TGTGCCAGCAGTTTCCTTTCTACGGAGGGCAATCAGCCCCAGCATTTT
CASSFLSTEGNQPQHF
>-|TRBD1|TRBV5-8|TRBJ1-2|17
TGTGCCAGCAGCGTGGAGGGACAGGGGAGCCATTCATATGGCTACACCTTC
CASSVEGQGSHSYGYTF
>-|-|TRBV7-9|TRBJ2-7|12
TGTGCCAGCAGCGAAGAGACCTACGAGCAGTACTTC
CASSEETYEQYF
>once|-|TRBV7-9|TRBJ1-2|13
TGTCTTTTGGAGCGCGGACAGAAGGATGGCTACACCTTC
CLLERGQKDGYTF
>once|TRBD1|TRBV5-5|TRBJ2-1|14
TGTGCCAGCAGCTTGCGGACAGGGGTGCATGAGCAGTTCTTC
CASSLRTGVHEQFF
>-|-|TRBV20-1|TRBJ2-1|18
TGCAGTCCAGTCCCCTTATCTAGCGCCGAAACTGTTTACAATGAGCAGTTCTTC
CSPVPLSSAETVYNEQFF
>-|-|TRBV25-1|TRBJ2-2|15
TGTGCCAGCAGTGACGTGGTCTGGAACACCGGGGAGCTGTTTTTT
CASSDVVWNTGELFF